Described below is a single TCR beta chain sequence and its context. Its matching antigen is unknown. Genomic DNA templated the TCR beta VDJ and CDR3 profiling. A single record per CDR3 protein comes from TCRdb applying MiXCR to the reads. This table holds around 430,000 distinct CDR3 sequences, more than 25% found once. This entry is derived from a study of CD8+CD57+ T cells in acquired aplastic anemia. Study at large: The DNA of sorted CD4+ and CD8+ cells averaged approximately 3.4 ug. Overall study results and limits: CD8+ Simpson's diversity did not differ significantly between patients and controls.

This CDR3 is built from 15 residues. Germline V gives CDR1 LGHNA, CDR2 YSLEER. V was trimmed by 4 bases and J by 3 bases, leaving 16 bases between them. CD8+CD57+ cell expansion had been shown by flow cytometry in patients chosen for sequencing. This sequence was found in a human donor with aplastic anemia. This chain joins TRBV4-3 and TRBJ2-7, with D possibly being TRBD2 (6 bases). Sequenced material: sorted CD4+, CD8+, or CD8+CD57+ T cells (not recorded which) from PBMCs. The CDR3 sequence: CASSPELGGGYEQYF. The CDR3, as DNA: TGCGCCAGCAGCCCTGAATTGGGGGGTGGCTACGAGCAGTACTTC.